The 22 T cell receptor beta chains presented below share a single source sample, sequenced in a study of molecular identifiers for immune sequencing clone quantification. MiXCR, applied by TCRdb to the PCR reads, yields one record per CDR3 protein. Counted here are a few hundred thousand distinct CDR3 sequences, about a fifth occurring once; the ten biggest clones make up roughly 0.81%. The material sequenced was naive CD8+ T cells from blood, with Jurkat cell RNA spiked in. This sample's subset: FACS-sorted CD8+CD4-CCR7+CD45RA+ naive T cells. These receptors all stem from a human donor in good health. Some libraries in this study had Jurkat cell RNA spiked in.

This clonotype was counted ten times or more. This sequence joins TRBV28 and TRBJ2-2; the D gene is possibly TRBD2 (5 bases). This CDR3 region has 16 residues. Trimming shortened V by 5 bases and J by 4 bases, and 17 bases separated the two germline ends. CDR1 MDHEN and CDR2 SYDVKM come from the germline V gene. In DNA form, the CDR3 reads TGTGCCAGCAGTCTTATGATAGGGAGTAGCACCGGGGAGCTGTTTTTT. It yields the protein CASSLMIGSSTGELFF.

This chain uses TRBV5-1 with TRBJ1-1; possibly TRBD1 for D (5 bases). Germline lookup yields CDR1 SGHRS and CDR2 YFSETQ. The length of the CDR3 is 14 residues. V was trimmed by 4 bases and J by 3 bases, leaving 13 bases between them. CDR3 residues: CASSNRGTDTEAFF. Here the CDR3 DNA reads TGCGCCAGCAGCAACCGGGGCACGGACACTGAAGCTTTCTTT. The entire variable domain, with the rest obtained from reference TRBV5-1 and TRBJ1-1, is as follows: KAGVTQTPRYLIKTRGQQVTLSCSPISGHRSVSWYQQTPGQGLQFLFEYFSETQRNKGNFPGRFSGRQFSNSRSEMNVSTLELGDSALYLCASSNRGTDTEAFFGQGTRLTVV.

The sample holds a few counts of this clonotype. This chain links TRBV27 with TRBJ1-1, with a tentative D call TRBD1 (6 bases). Deletions cut 3 bases from V and 4 bases from J, with 18 bases between. Per germline, CDR1 MNHEY and CDR2 SMNVEV (reference sequence). The CDR3 is 16 residues long. This CDR3 is CASSFRPWGAGTEAFF. CDR3 sequence (DNA): TGTGCCAGCAGTTTTAGACCATGGGGGGCCGGCACTGAAGCTTTCTTT.

This clonotype appeared a few times. The chain couples TRBV9 to TRBJ2-5; TRBD2 is a possible D gene (5 bases). Germline CDR1 and CDR2: SGDLS and YYNGEE. V was cut by 4 bases and J by 1 base, with 14 bases left in between. The CDR3 extends over 15 amino acids. The CDR3 loop is CASSPDTGTQETQYF. Here the CDR3 DNA reads TGTGCCAGCAGCCCAGACACGGGAACCCAAGAGACCCAGTACTTC.

This clonotype was detected a few times. This chain uses TRBV4-2 with TRBJ2-1, with 7 bases fitting TRBD2. CDR1 and CDR2 from the germline V gene are LGHNA and YNFKEQ. V shed 0 bases, J shed 8 bases, and the junction held 10 bases outside the gene matches. CDR3 length: 16 residues. CDR3 protein: CASSQEEGRAFYEQFF. DNA of the CDR3: TGTGCCAGCAGCCAAGAGGAAGGGAGGGCCTTCTATGAGCAGTTCTTC.

This chain links TRBV15 with TRBJ1-1; weak D call: TRBD1 (6 bases). Germline CDR1 LNHNV, CDR2 YYDKDF (reference sequence). The V end was cut by 3 bases, the J end by 1 base, with 9 bases between. The CDR3 spans 14 residues. The CDR3 loop reads CATSSTGQNTEAFF. DNA for the CDR3: TGTGCCACCAGCAGCACGGGACAGAACACTGAAGCTTTCTTT.

This clonotype was recorded many times. This rearrangement joins TRBV5-6 to TRBJ1-1, with no clear D. The germline V gene encodes CDR1 SGHDT and CDR2 YYEEEE. Between the trimmed V and J ends, which lost 1 base and 0 bases, there was a span of 7 bases. The CDR3 loop spans 14 amino acids. CDR3 region: CASSLYHMNTEAFF. CDR3 nucleotides: TGTGCCAGCAGCTTGTACCATATGAACACTGAAGCTTTCTTT.

V is TRBV13 and J is TRBJ1-3, with D hard to call. The CDR3 loop spans 15 amino acids. V was cut by 5 bases and J by 4 bases, with 15 bases left in between. Germline CDR1 and CDR2: PRHDT and FYEKMQ (reference sequence). The CDR3 DNA sequence: TGTGCCAGCAGCATCGCTTCGAGCATCGGAAACACCATATATTTT. Its translation: CASSIASSIGNTIYF.

This clonotype has at least ten counts. The chain uses TRBV25-1 and TRBJ2-7; 12 bases line up with TRBD2. J lost 5 bases, V lost 4 bases, and 6 bases had no gene match. Looked up from germline, CDR1 is MGHDK and CDR2 is SYGVNS. This CDR3 spans 15 amino acids. CDR3 sequence reads: CASSAFRLAGDEQYF. CDR3 nucleotides: TGTGCCAGCAGTGCCTTCCGACTAGCGGGGGACGAGCAGTACTTC.

This chain joins TRBV7-6 and TRBJ1-5, with TRBD1 matching over 10 bases. CDR3 length: 17 residues. The germline gives CDR1 SGHVS, CDR2 FNYEAQ. Trimming at V came to 2 bases and at J to 3 bases, leaving 7 bases not matched to a gene. The CDR3 DNA sequence: TGTGCCAGCAGCTTAAACCCCGGGACAGGGGTCAATCAGCCCCAGCATTTT. It codes for CASSLNPGTGVNQPQHF.

The chain is built from TRBV13 and TRBJ1-2, with TRBD1 as a possible D gene (6 bases). This CDR3 spans 14 amino acids. Germline-derived CDR1 and CDR2 are PRHDT and FYEKMQ (reference sequence). Trimming left V 5 bases short and J 3 bases short, with 13 bases between. In nucleotides, the CDR3 is TGTGCCAGCAGCCCCCCAGGGGTAGACTATGGCTACACCTTC. This sequence encodes CASSPPGVDYGYTF.

At least ten counts were recorded for this clonotype. For the CDR3, the DNA is TGCGCCAGCAGCTTGGCCCAGGGCCCTTCCTACAATGAGCAGTTCTTC. The encoded protein is CASSLAQGPSYNEQFF. The rearrangement joins TRBV5-1 to TRBJ2-1; tentative D call: TRBD1 (5 bases). The germline CDR1 and CDR2 sequences are SGHRS and YFSETQ. V gave up 0 bases and J gave up 1 base, with 11 bases separating them. The CDR3 spans 16 residues.

The chain uses TRBV18 and TRBJ1-2, with D possibly being TRBD1 (6 bases). CDR1 and CDR2 (germline): KGHSH, LQKENI. V was trimmed by 4 bases and J by 7 bases, leaving 10 bases between them. The CDR3 spans 12 residues. The CDR3 nucleotides are TGTGCCAGCTCACAAGACAGGTCTGGCTACACCTTC. Translation gives CASSQDRSGYTF.

This clonotype was counted only a few times. The chain carries TRBV14 and TRBJ2-5; D is tentatively TRBD1 or TRBD2 (6 bases each). V was clipped by 1 base and J by 4 bases, with 19 bases between them. This CDR3 has 17 residues. CDR1 and CDR2 (germline): SGHDN, FVKESK. The CDR3 reads CASSQVHPGADLETQYF. The CDR3 nucleotides read TGTGCCAGCAGCCAAGTTCATCCGGGGGCGGATCTAGAGACCCAGTACTTC.

The chain employs TRBV7-6 and TRBJ2-5; no reliable D call. Germline CDR1 SGHVS, CDR2 FNYEAQ. The V end lost 5 bases, the J end lost 5 bases, and 12 bases lay between the germline ends. CDR3 size: 13 residues. The CDR3, as DNA: TGTGCCAGCAGCCTCAGTCTCGGGGAGACCCAGTACTTC. The encoded protein is CASSLSLGETQYF.

This clonotype showed up many times. The chain joins TRBV29-1 to TRBJ2-3; the D gene is possibly TRBD1 (5 bases). The CDR3 has 15 residues. Germline V CDR1 and CDR2: SQVTM, ANQGSEA. V lost 3 bases and J 4 bases, leaving 17 bases between the germline ends. The CDR3 nucleotides are TGCAGCGTTGAGCAACAGGCCCTCAAGGCAGATACGCAGTATTTT. Amino acids: CSVEQQALKADTQYF.

This clonotype occurred a few times. The gene calls are TRBV10-3 and TRBJ1-3; tentative D call: TRBD1 (6 bases). The germline CDR1 and CDR2 sequences are ENHRY and SYGVKD. The ends were cut back, 6 bases at V and 5 bases at J, with 26 bases in the middle. The CDR3 runs 18 residues. CDR3 sequence: CAISQPLDRWTNRNTIYF. The CDR3 DNA follows: TGTGCCATCAGCCAGCCACTGGACAGATGGACTAACAGAAACACCATATATTTT.

This clonotype showed up just a few times. The genes are TRBV19 and TRBJ1-5; D ambiguous. The germline CDR1 and CDR2 sequences are LNHDA and SQIVND (reference sequence). Trimming cost V 5 bases and J 10 bases, with 15 bases left between them. This CDR3 is built from 13 residues. CDR3 in DNA: TGTGCCAGTAGTCCCCTCCAAGGCGAACCCCAGCATTTT. Amino acids: CASSPLQGEPQHF.

The chain links TRBV19 to TRBJ2-1, with a tentative D call TRBD2 (5 bases). The CDR3 covers 15 residues. The V and J ends lost 0 bases and 0 bases respectively, with 6 bases between them. In germline, CDR1 is LNHDA, CDR2 SQIVND (reference sequence). CDR3 residues: CASSIEGSSYNEQFF. The CDR3 region has the DNA TGTGCCAGTAGTATAGAGGGGAGCTCCTACAATGAGCAGTTCTTC.

This clonotype was detected a few times. The chain combines TRBV4-3 with TRBJ2-6; possibly TRBD1 for D (6 bases). V lost 2 bases and J lost 0, with 14 bases in between. Germline V gene data show CDR1 as LGHNA and CDR2 as YSLEER. The CDR3 loop spans 18 amino acids. The chain's CDR3 is CASSQRMWDNSGANVLTF. The DNA of the CDR3 is TGCGCCAGCAGCCAACGAATGTGGGACAACTCTGGGGCCAACGTCCTGACTTTC.

The chain couples TRBV29-1 to TRBJ2-5; 14 nucleotides align to TRBD2. CDR1 and CDR2 from the germline V gene are SQVTM and ANQGSEA. CDR3 length equals 17 residues. V trimming: 6 bases; J trimming: 2 bases; junction bases outside the gene matches: 11. In DNA, the CDR3 is TGCAGCGTGACGACTAGCGGGGGGGGTGTAATTCAAGAGACCCAGTACTTC. Its protein product is CSVTTSGGGVIQETQYF.

Points on this clonotype: A much larger clone lies one base from this, so it may be a read error. The chain combines TRBV4-3 with TRBJ2-1; TRBD2 matches 7 bases. Germline V gene sequence: CDR1 LGHNA, CDR2 YSLEER. V lost 0 bases to trimming and J lost 5 bases; unmatched junction nucleotides: 7. The CDR3 has 16 amino acids. The CDR3 loop reads CASSQDYASGDNEQFF. CDR3 nucleotides: TGCGCCAGCAGCCAAGATTATGCTAGCGGAGACAATGAGCAGTTCTTC.